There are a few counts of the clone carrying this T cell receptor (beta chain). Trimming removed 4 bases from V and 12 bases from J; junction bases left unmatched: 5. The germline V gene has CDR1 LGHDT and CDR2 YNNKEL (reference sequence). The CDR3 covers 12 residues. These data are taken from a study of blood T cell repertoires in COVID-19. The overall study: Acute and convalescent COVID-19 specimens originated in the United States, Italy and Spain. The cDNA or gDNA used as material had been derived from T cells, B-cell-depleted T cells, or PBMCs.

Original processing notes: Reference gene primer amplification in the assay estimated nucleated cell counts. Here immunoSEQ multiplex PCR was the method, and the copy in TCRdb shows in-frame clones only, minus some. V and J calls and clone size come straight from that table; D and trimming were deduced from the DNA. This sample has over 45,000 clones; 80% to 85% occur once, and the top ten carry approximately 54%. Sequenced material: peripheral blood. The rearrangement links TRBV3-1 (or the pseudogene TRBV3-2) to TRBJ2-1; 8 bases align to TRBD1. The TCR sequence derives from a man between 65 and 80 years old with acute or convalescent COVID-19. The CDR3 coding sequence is TGTGCCAGCAGCCCTGACAGGGGACGGCAGTTCTTC. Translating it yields CASSPDRGRQFF.